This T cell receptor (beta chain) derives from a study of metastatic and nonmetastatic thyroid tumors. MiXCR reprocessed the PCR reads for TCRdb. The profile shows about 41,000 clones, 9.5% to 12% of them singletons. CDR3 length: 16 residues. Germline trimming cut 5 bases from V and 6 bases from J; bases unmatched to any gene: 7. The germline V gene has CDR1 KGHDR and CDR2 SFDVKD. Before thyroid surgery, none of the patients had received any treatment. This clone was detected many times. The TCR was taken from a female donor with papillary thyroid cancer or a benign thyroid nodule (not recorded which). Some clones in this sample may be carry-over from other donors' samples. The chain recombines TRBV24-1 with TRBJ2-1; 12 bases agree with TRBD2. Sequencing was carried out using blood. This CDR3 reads CATSAPLAGGPNEQFF. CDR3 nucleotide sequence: TGTGCCACCAGTGCCCCGCTAGCGGGAGGGCCCAATGAGCAGTTCTTC.